The rows below give T cell receptor beta chains drawn from one sample of a study of T-cell reconstitution after alpha-beta-depleted transplantation in children. TCRdb itself ran the PCR reads through MiXCR, one entry per CDR3 protein. The sample consists of about 980,000 distinct CDR3 sequences, around 30% of them appearing once. The input for sequencing was PBMCs, mostly from graft donor cells, taken 360 days after TCRalphabeta/CD19-depleted stem cell transplant. The source of these receptors is a boy younger than two who had a stem cell transplant for SCID, so the T cells may come from the graft donor. CDR3s include the opening cysteine and the closing phenylalanine or tryptophan. A D gene is named only where the DNA matches it firmly. The size field is filled for only some rows; it gives once, few, many or a size class.

14 TRBD1 TRBJ1-2 few TRBV15 TGTGCCACCAGCAGGCAACAGGGGAGCTATGGCTACACCTTC CATSRQQGSYGYTF
17 TRBD2 TRBJ2-7 . TRBV11-2 TGTGCCAGCAGCCCCGGACTAGCGGGGGGCCTTAACTACGAGCAGTACTTC CASSPGLAGGLNYEQYF
16 . TRBJ1-5 few TRBV20-1 TGCAGTGCTAGCTCGCCGGGATACCAAAGCAATCAGCCCCAGCATTTT CSASSPGYQSNQPQHF
18 TRBD1 TRBJ2-5 . TRBV10-3 TGTGCCATCAGTGAGGGACGGTTTCGGGACAGGGTCTCGGAGACCCAGTACTTC CAISEGRFRDRVSETQYF
17 . TRBJ2-6 . TRBV5-1 TGCGCCAGCAGCTTGGCCGATTTCACCTCTGGGGCCAACGTCCTGACTTTC CASSLADFTSGANVLTF
17 TRBD1 TRBJ1-1 few TRBV7-9 TGTGCCAGCAGCTTTACAGGGGGCAGTGTGCTGAACACTGAAGCTTTCTTT CASSFTGGSVLNTEAFF
14 TRBD1 TRBJ2-7 . TRBV6-5 TGTGCCAGCAGTTACAGGGGGCGCCCGGACGAGCAGTACTTC CASSYRGRPDEQYF
14 . TRBJ2-5 many TRBV29-1 TGCAGCGTTGGGAAGAACTCAGGGGAGCAGGCCCAGTACTTC CSVGKNSGEQAQYF
15 . TRBJ2-1 . TRBV15 TGTGCCACCAGCAGAGAGGGAACAGTGGGCAATGAGCAGTTCTTC CATSREGTVGNEQFF
13 . TRBJ2-1 . TRBV5-6 TGTGCCAGCAGCTTCTTTGGGAAAAATGAGCAGTTCTTC CASSFFGKNEQFF
15 . TRBJ2-5 . TRBV29-1 TGCAGCGTCCTGCCCCTGGACGGTCAACAAGAGACCCAGTACTTC CSVLPLDGQQETQYF
13 . TRBJ1-2 few TRBV12-3/TRBV12-4 TGTGCCAGCAGACCTACAGGGATCCACGGCTACACCTTC CASRPTGIHGYTF
16 . TRBJ1-5 few TRBV3-1 TGTGCCAGCAGCCAAGATGGGGGGGCTTGGAATCAGCCCCAGCATTTT CASSQDGGAWNQPQHF
13 . TRBJ2-3 . TRBV29-1 TGCAGCGTTGACTGGACGGGCACAGATACGCAGTATTTT CSVDWTGTDTQYF
11 . TRBJ2-2 few TRBV10-3 TGTGCCATCAGTGAGTCAGGGGAGCTGTTTTTT CAISESGELFF
14 . TRBJ2-7 . TRBV4-1 TGCGCCAGCAGCCCCGGAATATTTTTCTACGAGCAGTACTTC CASSPGIFFYEQYF
16 . TRBJ2-2 . TRBV3-1 TGTGCCAGCAGCTCTAGACTAGTGTCGAACACCGGGGAGCTGTTTTTT CASSSRLVSNTGELFF
13 . TRBJ2-1 few TRBV6-1 TGTGCCAGCCAACTTCAGGGATCGCTTGAGCAGTTCTTC CASQLQGSLEQFF
14 . TRBJ2-3 . TRBV15 TGTGCCACCAGCAGAGCGTTCAGCACAGATACGCAGTATTTT CATSRAFSTDTQYF
14 . TRBJ2-2 few TRBV29-1 TGCAGCGCTTCCGACCCCGCGAACACCGGGGAGCTGTTTTTT CSASDPANTGELFF
15 . TRBJ2-1 . TRBV20-1 TGCAGTGCCACCGTAGGCAGCGGAAAATACAATGAGCAGTTCTTC CSATVGSGKYNEQFF
14 . TRBJ2-7 . TRBV10-3 TGTGCCATCAGTGTCAAGCCGTTTACCTTAGAGCAGTACTTC CAISVKPFTLEQYF
17 . TRBJ1-5 . TRBV7-7 TGTGCCAGCAGCCTTGCAACATCTTGGGGCAGCAATCAGCCCCAGCATTTT CASSLATSWGSNQPQHF
13 . TRBJ2-3 . TRBV6-2/TRBV6-3 TGTGCCAGCAGGCGAGACAGAGCAGATACGCAGTATTTT CASRRDRADTQYF